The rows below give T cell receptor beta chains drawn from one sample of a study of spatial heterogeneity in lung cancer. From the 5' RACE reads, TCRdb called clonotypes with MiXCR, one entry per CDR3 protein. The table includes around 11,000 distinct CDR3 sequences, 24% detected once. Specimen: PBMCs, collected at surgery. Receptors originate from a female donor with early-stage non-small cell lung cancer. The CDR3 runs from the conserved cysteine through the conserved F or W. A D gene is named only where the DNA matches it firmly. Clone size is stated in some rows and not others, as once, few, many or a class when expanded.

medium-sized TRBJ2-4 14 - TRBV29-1 CSVVSGLAKNIQYF TGCAGCGTTGTATCTGGATTAGCCAAAAACATTCAGTACTTC
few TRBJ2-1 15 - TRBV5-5 CASSLWQESYNEQFF TGTGCCAGCAGCTTGTGGCAGGAGAGTTACAATGAGCAGTTCTTC
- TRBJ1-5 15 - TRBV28 CASKAGILSNQPQHF TGTGCCAGCAAGGCAGGGATCCTTAGCAATCAGCCCCAGCATTTT
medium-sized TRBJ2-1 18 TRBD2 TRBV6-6 CASSYYQAGLAPGNEQFF TGTGCCAGCAGTTACTATCAGGCAGGACTAGCGCCTGGAAATGAGCAGTTCTTC
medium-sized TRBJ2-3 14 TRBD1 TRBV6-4 CASSEQGSPDTQYF TGTGCCAGCAGTGAACAGGGGAGCCCAGATACGCAGTATTTT
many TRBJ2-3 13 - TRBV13 CASSLLSADTQYF TGTGCCAGCAGCTTACTATCGGCCGATACGCAGTATTTT
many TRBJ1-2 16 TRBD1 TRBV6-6 CASSYPTGDRGYGYTF TGTGCCAGCAGTTACCCGACCGGGGACAGGGGGTATGGCTACACCTTC
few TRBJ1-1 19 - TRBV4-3 CASSQDRVGQGLMNTEAFF TGCGCCAGCAGCCAAGATAGGGTCGGGCAGGGCCTCATGAACACTGAAGCTTTCTTT
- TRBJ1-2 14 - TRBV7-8 CASSFRTDRYGYTF TGTGCCAGCAGCTTCCGGACAGACCGCTATGGCTACACCTTC
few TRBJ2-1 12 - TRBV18 CASSNLALEQFF TGTGCCAGCTCAAATCTAGCGCTTGAGCAGTTCTTC